Described below is a single T cell receptor (beta chain) sequence and its context. The data stem from a study of blood T cell repertoires in COVID-19. Per the study methods: Cell counts per sample came from amplifying reference gene primers. Repertoires were generated with immunoSEQ multiplex PCR, while TCRdb's copy carries only in-frame clones and drops some. The V and J calls and clone size were taken over from that table, and D and trimming were inferred from the DNA. The table has 120,000 or so clones, approximately 80% seen once; the top ten hold approximately 25%. The CDR3 spans 13 residues. Germline assignment: CDR1 MDHEN and CDR2 SYDVKM. J was trimmed by 5 bases and V by 5 bases; bases with no gene match: 5.

The sample comprised peripheral blood. This chain joins TRBV28 and TRBJ1-2, with 7 bases that match TRBD1. The sequence derives from a human donor in a cohort sampled during active COVID-19. The CDR3: CASSGGTAYGYTF. CDR3 in DNA: TGTGCCAGCAGTGGGGGGACAGCATATGGCTACACCTTC.